These 4 T cell receptor beta chains came from one sample sequenced in a study of metastatic and nonmetastatic thyroid tumors. TCRdb re-called the PCR reads through MiXCR. The repertoire holds approximately 16,000 clones, with 9.5% to 15% as singletons. Not a single patient had been given any form of treatment at any point before undergoing thyroid surgery. The sequenced sample was tumor tissue. Source of these receptors: a female donor with papillary thyroid cancer or a benign thyroid nodule (not recorded which). Some clones in this sample may be carry-over from other donors' samples.

This clone was observed a handful of times. A much bigger clone sits one base away, suggesting this may be a read error. CDR3 loop: CASTGPSEGNEQFF. The CDR3 DNA sequence: TGCGCCAGCACAGGACCTAGCGAGGGCAATGAGCAGTTCTTC. J is TRBJ2-1 and V is TRBV10-2, with a tentative D call TRBD2 (6 bases). V gave up 7 bases and J gave up 6 bases, with 16 bases separating them. Germline CDR1 reads WSHSY; CDR2 reads SAAADI. There are 14 residues in the CDR3.

There are many counts of this clone. This rearrangement joins TRBV29-1 to TRBJ1-2; D gene ambiguous. Trimming removed 3 bases from V and 3 bases from J, with 11 bases in between. The CDR3 has 13 amino acids. Germline CDR1 SQVTM, CDR2 ANQGSEA. CDR3 nucleotides: TGCAGCGTTGACCATGGACGGCACTATGGCTACACCTTC. The encoded protein is CSVDHGRHYGYTF.

This clone is medium-sized in the sample. Here the CDR3 DNA reads TGTGCCAGCAGTGAATCAGGGCGGACTTACGAGCAGTACTTC. This gives the protein CASSESGRTYEQYF. The V and J genes are TRBV6-1 and TRBJ2-7; D possibly matches TRBD1 or TRBD2 (5 bases each). The CDR3 covers 14 residues. Germline values: CDR1 MNHNS, CDR2 SASEGT. Trimming cost V 2 bases and J 4 bases, with 12 bases left between them.

CDR3 loop: CASSDSRSNQPQHF. For the CDR3, the DNA is TGTGCCAGCAGTGATAGTCGGAGCAATCAGCCCCAGCATTTT. The chain carries TRBV6-1 and TRBJ1-5; the D is unclear. The V end lost 3 bases, the J end lost 1 base, and 7 bases lay between the germline ends. This CDR3 comprises 14 residues. The germline V gene has CDR1 MNHNS and CDR2 SASEGT.